The 2 T cell receptor beta chains below come from one sample, sequenced in a study of T cells after yellow fever vaccination. TCRdb used MiXCR to reprocess the 5' RACE reads, holding one entry per CDR3 protein. The sample records 250,000 to 400,000 distinct CDR3 sequences, around 4.5% being singletons. Material: PBMCs, obtained 15 days after the yellow fever booster vaccination. All receptors come from a man aged 18 to 35 who received the YFV17D yellow fever vaccine.

This clonotype has a handful of counts. The chain couples TRBV11-2 to TRBJ2-7; D not resolved. This CDR3 has 13 amino acids. V lost 4 bases and J 5 bases, leaving 12 bases between the germline ends. Germline loops: CDR1 SGHAT, CDR2 FQNNGV. CDR3 protein: CASSSSMMDEQYF. CDR3 coding DNA: TGTGCCAGCAGCTCTTCCATGATGGACGAGCAGTACTTC.

The table lists this clonotype with a few counts. This chain joins TRBV6-2 or TRBV6-3 and TRBJ2-1; 14 bases fit TRBD2. Germline lookup yields CDR1 MNHEY and CDR2 SVGEGT. The CDR3 consists of 17 residues. V shed 5 bases and J 6 bases; nucleotides not matched to a gene: 9. CDR3 nucleotide sequence: TGTGCCAGCAGTGGTGTGACTAGCGGGGGGGCCGTCAATGAGCAGTTCTTC. This sequence encodes CASSGVTSGGAVNEQFF.